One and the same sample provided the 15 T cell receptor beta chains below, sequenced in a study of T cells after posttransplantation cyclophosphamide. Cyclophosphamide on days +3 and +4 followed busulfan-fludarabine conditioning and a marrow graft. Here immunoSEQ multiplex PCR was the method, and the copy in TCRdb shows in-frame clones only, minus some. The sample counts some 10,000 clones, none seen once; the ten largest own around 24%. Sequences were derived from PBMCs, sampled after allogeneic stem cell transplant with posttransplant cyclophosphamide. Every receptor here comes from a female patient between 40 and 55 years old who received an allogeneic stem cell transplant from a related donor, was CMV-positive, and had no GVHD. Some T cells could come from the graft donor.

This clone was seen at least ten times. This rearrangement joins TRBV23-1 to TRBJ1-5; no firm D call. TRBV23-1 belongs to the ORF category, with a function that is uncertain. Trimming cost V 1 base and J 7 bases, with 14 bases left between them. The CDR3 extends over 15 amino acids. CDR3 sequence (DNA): TGCGCCAGCAGTCAATTATCACACGAAGGCCAGCCCCAGCATTTT. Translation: CASSQLSHEGQPQHF.

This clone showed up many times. CDR3 coding DNA: TGTGCCAGCAGCCCCGGGTGGGGCTACACCTTC. Its translation is CASSPGWGYTF. The rearrangement links TRBV5-4 to TRBJ1-2; D call uncertain. The CDR3 consists of 11 residues. Trimming cost V 4 bases and J 8 bases, with 9 bases left between them. In germline, CDR1 is SGHNT, CDR2 YYREEE (reference sequence).

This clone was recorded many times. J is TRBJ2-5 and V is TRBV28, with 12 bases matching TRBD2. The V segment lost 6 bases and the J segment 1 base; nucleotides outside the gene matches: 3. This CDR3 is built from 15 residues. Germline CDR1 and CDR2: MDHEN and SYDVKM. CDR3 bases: TGTGCCAGCAGCAGGACTAGCGGGATCCAAGAGACCCAGTACTTC. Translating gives CASSRTSGIQETQYF.

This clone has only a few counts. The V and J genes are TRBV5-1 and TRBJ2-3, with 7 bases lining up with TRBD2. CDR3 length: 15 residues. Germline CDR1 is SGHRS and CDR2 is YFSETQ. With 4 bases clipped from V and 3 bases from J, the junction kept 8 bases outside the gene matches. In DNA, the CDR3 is TGCGCCAGCAGCATTAGAGCGGGGCGTACAGATACGCAGTATTTT. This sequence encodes CASSIRAGRTDTQYF.

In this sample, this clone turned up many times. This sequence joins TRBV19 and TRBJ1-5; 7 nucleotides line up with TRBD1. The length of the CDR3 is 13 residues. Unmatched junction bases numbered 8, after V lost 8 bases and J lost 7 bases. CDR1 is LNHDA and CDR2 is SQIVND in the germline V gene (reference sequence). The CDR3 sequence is CASVTGAGQPQHF. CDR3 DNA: TGTGCCAGTGTCACAGGGGCGGGGCAGCCCCAGCATTTT. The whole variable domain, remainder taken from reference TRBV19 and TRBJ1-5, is DGGITQSPKYLFRKEGQNVTLSCEQNLNHDAMYWYRQDPGQGLRLIYYSQIVNDFQKGDIAEGYSVSREKKESFPLTVTSAQKNPTAFYLCASVTGAGQPQHFGDGTRLSIL.

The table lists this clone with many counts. The CDR3 sequence is CASSQEGVDTQYF. In nucleotides, the CDR3 is TGCGCCAGCAGCCAAGAAGGGGTAGATACGCAGTATTTT. The chain uses TRBV4-1 and TRBJ2-3; possible D gene TRBD1, 5 bases. Germline V gene data show CDR1 as MGHRA and CDR2 as YSYEKL. The CDR3 has 13 residues. V lost 0 bases to trimming and J lost 5 bases, with 6 bases between them.

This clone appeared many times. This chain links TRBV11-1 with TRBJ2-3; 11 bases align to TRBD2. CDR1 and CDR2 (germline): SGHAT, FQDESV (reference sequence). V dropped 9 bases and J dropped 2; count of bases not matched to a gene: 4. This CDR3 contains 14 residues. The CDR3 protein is CASTSGGYTDTQYF. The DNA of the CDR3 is TGTGCCAGTACTAGCGGGGGTTACACAGATACGCAGTATTTT.

The CDR3 nucleotides are TGTGCCAGCAGTCGGACAGGGGGCACTGAAGCTTTCTTT. Its translation is CASSRTGGTEAFF. The V gene is TRBV5-5, the J gene TRBJ1-1; 10 nucleotides align to TRBD1. The ends lost 5 bases at V and 4 bases at J; junction bases unmatched: 2. Germline CDR1 is SGHKS and CDR2 is YYEKEE (reference sequence). This CDR3 spans 13 amino acids.

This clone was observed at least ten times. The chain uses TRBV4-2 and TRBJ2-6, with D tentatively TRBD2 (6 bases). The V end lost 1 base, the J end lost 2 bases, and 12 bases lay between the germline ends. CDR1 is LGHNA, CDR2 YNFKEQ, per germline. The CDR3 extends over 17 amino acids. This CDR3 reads CASSQASGVAGANVLTF. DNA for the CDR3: TGTGCCAGCAGCCAAGCTTCGGGGGTAGCTGGGGCCAACGTCCTGACTTTC.

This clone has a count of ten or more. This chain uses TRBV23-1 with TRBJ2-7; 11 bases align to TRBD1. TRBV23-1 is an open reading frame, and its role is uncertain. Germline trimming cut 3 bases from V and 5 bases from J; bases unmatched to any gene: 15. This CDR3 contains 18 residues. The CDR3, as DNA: TGCGCCAGCAGTCATAAGGGGCTCCGGGACAGGGGGGTTAACGAGCAGTACTTC. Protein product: CASSHKGLRDRGVNEQYF.

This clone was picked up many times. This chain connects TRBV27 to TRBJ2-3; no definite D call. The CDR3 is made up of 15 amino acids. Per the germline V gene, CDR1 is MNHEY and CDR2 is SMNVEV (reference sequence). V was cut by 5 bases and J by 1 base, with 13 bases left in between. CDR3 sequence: CASSPYSDRTDTQYF. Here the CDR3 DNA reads TGTGCCAGCAGTCCATACAGTGATCGCACAGATACGCAGTATTTT.

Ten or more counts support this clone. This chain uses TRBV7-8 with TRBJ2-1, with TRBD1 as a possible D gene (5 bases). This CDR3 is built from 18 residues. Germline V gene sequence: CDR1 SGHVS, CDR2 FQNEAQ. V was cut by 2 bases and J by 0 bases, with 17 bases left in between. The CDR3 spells CASSLRVSQGFSYNEQFF. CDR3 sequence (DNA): TGTGCCAGCAGCTTAAGGGTTTCCCAGGGTTTCTCCTACAATGAGCAGTTCTTC.

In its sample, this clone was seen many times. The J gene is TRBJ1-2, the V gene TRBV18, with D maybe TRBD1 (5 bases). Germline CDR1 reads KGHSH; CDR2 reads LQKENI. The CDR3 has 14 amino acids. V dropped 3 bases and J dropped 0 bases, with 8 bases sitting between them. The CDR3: CASSPGGSNYGYTF. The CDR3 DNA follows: TGTGCCAGCTCACCCGGGGGTTCTAACTATGGCTACACCTTC.

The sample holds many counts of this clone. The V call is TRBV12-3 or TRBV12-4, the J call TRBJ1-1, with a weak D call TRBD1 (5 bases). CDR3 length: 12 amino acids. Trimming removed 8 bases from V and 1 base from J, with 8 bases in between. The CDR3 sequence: CASAGGNTEAFF. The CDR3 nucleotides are TGTGCCAGCGCCGGGGGGAACACTGAAGCTTTCTTT.

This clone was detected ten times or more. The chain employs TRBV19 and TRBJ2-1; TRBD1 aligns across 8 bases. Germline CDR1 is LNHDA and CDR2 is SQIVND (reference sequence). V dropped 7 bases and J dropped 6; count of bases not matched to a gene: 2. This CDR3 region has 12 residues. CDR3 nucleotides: TGTGCCAGTACACAGGGGGGCAATGAGCAGTTCTTC. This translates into CASTQGGNEQFF.